This T cell receptor (beta chain) emerged from a study of blood T cell repertoires in COVID-19. Study context: T cells, B-cell-depleted T cells, or PBMCs supplied cDNA or gDNA.

Only a few counts were recorded for this clone. Seattle patient enrollment occurred during active infection, with longitudinal follow-up thereafter. Only in-frame clones appear in the TCRdb table, and some are missing; sequencing was by immunoSEQ multiplex PCR. The data show about 220,000 clones, with approximately 85% seen just once and more than 2% held by the top ten. Germline V gives CDR1 KGHDR, CDR2 SFDVKD. The V and J ends lost 6 bases and 6 bases, in that order; junction bases with no gene match: 3. CDR3 length: 13 residues. The V call is TRBV24-1, the J call TRBJ2-2, with TRBD1 identical over 7 bases. The origin of this receptor is a woman in her seventies with COVID-19, enrolled during active disease. The sample was peripheral blood. The DNA for the CDR3 is TGTGCCACCAGTACAGGGGAACCCGGGGAGCTGTTTTTT. The encoded protein is CATSTGEPGELFF.